These 32 T cell receptor beta chains were all obtained from the same sample, sequenced in a study of blood T cell repertoires in COVID-19. Only in-frame clones appear in the TCRdb table, and some are missing; sequencing was by immunoSEQ multiplex PCR. The data contain 200,000 to 300,000 clones, 86% of them singletons. The source material was PBMCs or T cells enriched from blood (not recorded which). The receptors shown here come from a man between 35 and 55 years old who had recovered from COVID-19.

V gene TRBV28 combines with J gene TRBJ1-2; TRBD1 agrees at 7 bases. The CDR3 loop spans 16 amino acids. Germline V gives CDR1 MDHEN, CDR2 SYDVKM. With V trimmed by 3 bases and J by 5 bases, 12 bases remained unmatched. CDR3 in DNA: TGTGCCAGCAGTTTGATAGGGGGCCAGTGGGGTTATGGCTACACCTTC. Translated: CASSLIGGQWGYGYTF.

Of note for this clone: This same CDR3 is encoded by further DNA sequences in the sample. The V call is TRBV6-5, the J call TRBJ1-2; unclear D gene. Germline CDR1 and CDR2: MNHEY and SVGAGI. Deletions cut 2 bases from V and 5 bases from J, with 6 bases between. The CDR3 is made up of 12 amino acids. The CDR3 DNA is TGTGCCAGCAGTTACGCGGGGTATGGCTACACCTTC. Translation: CASSYAGYGYTF.

The chain recombines TRBV2 with TRBJ1-1, with 8 bases that match TRBD1. Germline V gene data show CDR1 as SNHLY and CDR2 as FYNNEI. CDR3 length: 13 residues. J was trimmed by 5 bases and V by 10 bases; bases with no gene match: 9. The CDR3 DNA is TGTGCCATCAAAGTAACAGGGGGAACTGAAGCTTTCTTT. Its protein product is CAIKVTGGTEAFF.

The chain joins TRBV19 to TRBJ1-5, with 7 nucleotides matching TRBD1. Germline V gene sequence: CDR1 LNHDA, CDR2 SQIVND (reference sequence). V shed 3 bases, J shed 5 bases, and the junction held 7 bases outside the gene matches. The CDR3 has 15 residues. The CDR3 DNA reads TGTGCCAGTAGTATGGGGCAGGGGGGTTATCAGCCCCAGCATTTT. This translates into CASSMGQGGYQPQHF.

This chain uses TRBV10-1 with TRBJ1-1; D uncertain. CDR3 size: 13 residues. V was trimmed by 6 bases and J by 0 bases, leaving 8 bases between them. The germline gives CDR1 WNHNN, CDR2 SYGVQD (reference sequence). In DNA, the CDR3 is TGCGCCAGCAGACACGAGGTGAACACTGAAGCTTTCTTT. It encodes CASRHEVNTEAFF.

The DNA for the CDR3 is TGTGCCAGCAGCTTAGGGTCTAGCGGCAACCAAGAGACCCAGTACTTC. Amino acids: CASSLGSSGNQETQYF. V gene TRBV7-2 combines with J gene TRBJ2-5, with 7 bases identical to TRBD2. Germline lookup yields CDR1 SGHTA and CDR2 FQGNSA. This CDR3 region has 16 residues. V dropped 1 base and J dropped 0; count of bases not matched to a gene: 5.

The rearrangement joins TRBV4-3 to TRBJ2-3, with 7 bases matching TRBD2. This CDR3 is 16 amino acids long. Germline-derived CDR1 and CDR2 are LGHNA and YSLEER. Trimming took 1 base from V and 1 from J; bases not matched to a gene: 5. The CDR3 sequence: CASSQGPLAGTDTQYF. The CDR3 DNA is TGCGCCAGCAGCCAAGGACCCCTAGCGGGCACAGATACGCAGTATTTT.

This clone was seen just once. The genes are TRBV7-2 and TRBJ2-1, with D unresolved. The CDR3 contains 12 residues. Per the germline V gene, CDR1 is SGHTA and CDR2 is FQGNSA. Trimming removed 1 base at V and 7 bases at J, with 5 bases between. The CDR3 DNA reads as TGTGCCAGCAGCTTAGGAGAGAATGAGCAGTTCTTC. Residues: CASSLGENEQFF.

The rearrangement joins TRBV9 to TRBJ1-1, with a tentative D call TRBD1 (6 bases). Trimming took 5 bases from V and 1 from J, leaving 9 bases between them. In germline, CDR1 is SGDLS, CDR2 YYNGEE. The CDR3 covers 13 residues. The CDR3 here is CASRRQANTEAFF. The CDR3 region has the DNA TGTGCCAGCAGAAGACAGGCGAACACTGAAGCTTTCTTT.

V gene TRBV5-6 combines with J gene TRBJ2-1; possibly TRBD2 for D (6 bases). CDR1 SGHDT and CDR2 YYEEEE come from the germline V gene. Trimming left V 2 bases short and J 1 base short, with 13 bases between. The CDR3 has 16 residues. CDR3 sequence reads: CASSFSGTPSYNEQFF. CDR3 bases: TGTGCCAGCAGCTTCTCCGGGACTCCTTCCTACAATGAGCAGTTCTTC.

V gene TRBV23-1 combines with J gene TRBJ1-2; weak D call: TRBD1 (6 bases). TRBV23-1 qualifies as an ORF whose function is uncertain. V lost 4 bases and J 4 bases, leaving 22 bases between the germline ends. This CDR3 has 17 residues. CDR3 coding DNA: TGCGCCAGCAGTCGAATCAGGCACAGGGAACCATTCTATGGCTACACCTTC. Residues: CASSRIRHREPFYGYTF.

This chain joins TRBV7-2 and TRBJ2-7; the D gene is possibly TRBD2 (6 bases). CDR1 SGHTA and CDR2 FQGNSA come from the germline V gene. This CDR3 spans 17 amino acids. Between the trimmed V and J ends, which lost 1 base and 6 bases, there was a span of 22 bases. As DNA, the CDR3 is TGTGCCAGCAGCTTAGAGGAAGGGCGGGAACTCCCCGCCGAGCAGTACTTC. Translating gives CASSLEEGRELPAEQYF. The entire variable domain, with the rest obtained from reference TRBV7-2 and TRBJ2-7, is as follows: GAGVSQSPSNKVTEKGKDVELRCDPISGHTALYWYRQSLGQGLEFLIYFQGNSAPDKSGLPSDRFSAERTGGSVSTLTIQRTQQEDSAVYLCASSLEEGRELPAEQYFGPGTRLTVT.

The chain couples TRBV28 to TRBJ1-2, with 7 bases aligning to TRBD1. The V gene end was trimmed by 4 bases and the J gene end by 2 bases; junction bases not matched to a gene: 4. The CDR3 contains 14 residues. Germline V gene sequence: CDR1 MDHEN, CDR2 SYDVKM. Here the CDR3 reads CASSSGQLNYGYTF. The CDR3 DNA reads as TGTGCCAGCAGTTCGGGACAGCTGAACTATGGCTACACCTTC.

DNA of the CDR3: TGCGCCAGCAGCCGCGACAAAGGGGGAACCTACGAGCAGTACTTC. Translating it yields CASSRDKGGTYEQYF. V and J are TRBV4-1 and TRBJ2-7, with D maybe TRBD1 (6 bases). Germline V gene lookup returns CDR1 MGHRA and CDR2 YSYEKL. The CDR3 is 15 residues long. Trimming took off 4 bases at V and 2 bases at J, with 15 bases between the two ends.

The rearrangement links TRBV5-1 to TRBJ1-4; tentative D call: TRBD1 (6 bases). The CDR3 has 17 residues. In germline, CDR1 is SGHRS, CDR2 YFSETQ. Trimming shortened V by 1 base and J by 0 bases, and 13 bases separated the two germline ends. The CDR3 sequence: CASSLTGSPSTNEKLFF. DNA of the CDR3: TGCGCCAGCAGCTTGACAGGGAGCCCTTCAACTAATGAAAAACTGTTTTTT.

The CDR3 is CASSPLWGRGNYEQYF. In nucleotides, the CDR3 is TGTGCCAGCAGCCCTCTTTGGGGGAGGGGAAACTACGAGCAGTACTTC. J is TRBJ2-7 and V is TRBV13; 7 bases are a match to TRBD2. Germline CDR1 is PRHDT and CDR2 is FYEKMQ (reference sequence). The CDR3 extends over 16 amino acids. With V trimmed by 5 bases and J by 3 bases, 13 bases remained unmatched. Filled out from reference TRBV13 and TRBJ2-7, the complete variable domain reads AAGVIQSPRHLIKEKRETATLKCYPIPRHDTVYWYQQGPGQDPQFLISFYEKMQSDKGSIPDRFSAQQFSDYHSELNMSSLELGDSALYFCASSPLWGRGNYEQYFGPGTRLTVT.

For this clone: Germline is not matched at one junction end, which may reflect a read error. This CDR3 is also generated by other DNA sequences in the sample. The chain employs TRBV12-3 or TRBV12-4 and TRBJ2-7, with TRBD2 identical over 11 bases. There are 13 residues in the CDR3. CDR3 loop: CASSLAGGYEQYF. CDR3 DNA: TGTGCCAGCAGTCTAGCGGGGGGTTACGAGCAGTACTTC.

This chain joins TRBV6-5 and TRBJ1-6; unclear D gene. This CDR3 has 13 amino acids. V dropped 2 bases and J dropped 10 bases, with 9 bases sitting between them. CDR1 MNHEY and CDR2 SVGAGI come from the germline V gene. For the CDR3, the DNA is TGTGCCAGCAGTTACGGGCGTGGGTCACCCCTCCACTTT. Protein: CASSYGRGSPLHF.

The rearrangement links TRBV12-3 or TRBV12-4 to TRBJ1-6; tentatively, D is TRBD1 (6 bases). Trimming stripped 5 bases from V and 7 bases from J, with 9 bases between. CDR3 length: 13 amino acids. The CDR3 DNA reads as TGTGCCAGCAGTCCCGGACAGAATTCACCCCTCCACTTT. Amino acids: CASSPGQNSPLHF.

The chain joins TRBV3-1 (or the pseudogene TRBV3-2) to TRBJ2-1; TRBD2 aligns across 13 bases. V dropped 8 bases and J dropped 6; count of bases not matched to a gene: 7. Germline V CDR1 and CDR2: LGHDT, YNNKEL (reference sequence). This CDR3 is 15 amino acids long. The CDR3 sequence is CASGRTSGGANEQFF. The CDR3 DNA sequence: TGTGCCAGCGGTAGAACTAGCGGGGGGGCCAATGAGCAGTTCTTC.

The V gene is TRBV4-3, the J gene TRBJ2-2; perhaps TRBD1 as D (6 bases). From germline, CDR1 is LGHNA and CDR2 YSLEER. The germline V and J ends were trimmed by 0 bases and 0 bases, with 14 bases remaining between them. CDR3 size: 18 residues. CDR3: CASSQEGRGTANTGELFF. The CDR3 region has the DNA TGCGCCAGCAGCCAAGAGGGCAGGGGAACAGCGAACACCGGGGAGCTGTTTTTT.

This chain uses TRBV5-1 with TRBJ2-3; 10 bases align to TRBD2. Trimming took 0 bases from V and 3 from J; bases not matched to a gene: 7. The germline V gene encodes CDR1 SGHRS and CDR2 YFSETQ. This CDR3 has 17 residues. The CDR3 region is CASSLGASGSPTDTQYF. CDR3 in DNA: TGCGCCAGCAGCTTGGGGGCTAGCGGGAGCCCGACAGATACGCAGTATTTT. The whole variable domain, filled in from reference TRBV5-1 and TRBJ2-3, reads KAGVTQTPRYLIKTRGQQVTLSCSPISGHRSVSWYQQTPGQGLQFLFEYFSETQRNKGNFPGRFSGRQFSNSRSEMNVSTLELGDSALYLCASSLGASGSPTDTQYFGPGTRLTVL.

This sequence joins TRBV2 and TRBJ2-1, with 9 bases aligning to TRBD2. The junction had 4 bases not matched to a gene; V was cut back by 7 bases and J by 0 bases. Germline V gene data show CDR1 as SNHLY and CDR2 as FYNNEI. The length of the CDR3 is 15 residues. CDR3 DNA sequence: TGTGCCAGCACTCTAGCGGGAAGCTCCTACAATGAGCAGTTCTTC. It encodes CASTLAGSSYNEQFF.

This clone has a handful of counts. The DNA of the CDR3 is TGTGCTAGTGGTTTGACCCGACTAGCGGGGTACAATGAGCAGTTCTTC. Translated: CASGLTRLAGYNEQFF. J is TRBJ2-1 and V is TRBV12-5, with 11 bases that match TRBD2. Per the germline V gene, CDR1 is LGHNT and CDR2 is FRNRAP. This CDR3 has 16 amino acids. The V segment lost 2 bases and the J segment 4 bases; nucleotides outside the gene matches: 4.

The gene calls are TRBV28 and TRBJ2-5; 8 bases match TRBD1. J was trimmed by 5 bases and V by 5 bases; bases with no gene match: 10. Germline V gives CDR1 MDHEN, CDR2 SYDVKM. The CDR3 sequence is 15 residues long. CDR3 residues: CASSTYGTGGETQYF. The CDR3 DNA is TGTGCCAGCAGTACGTACGGGACAGGAGGTGAGACCCAGTACTTC.

V usage is TRBV28 and J usage is TRBJ2-7; 10 nucleotides align to TRBD2. The CDR3 runs to 15 residues. Germline loops: CDR1 MDHEN, CDR2 SYDVKM. V lost 2 bases, J lost 5 bases, and 6 bases stayed unmatched. The CDR3 DNA reads as TGTGCCAGCAGTTTAAACAGCGGGAGGGTCCACGAGCAGTACTTC. It specifies CASSLNSGRVHEQYF.

The chain employs TRBV19 and TRBJ2-2, with 7 bases lining up with TRBD2. V lost 3 bases, J lost 2 bases, and 9 bases stayed unmatched. The CDR3 runs 17 residues. Germline CDR1 LNHDA, CDR2 SQIVND (reference sequence). The CDR3 nucleotides are TGTGCCAGTAGTATTGGGGGAGGGCGGGGCAACACCGGGGAGCTGTTTTTT. Protein: CASSIGGGRGNTGELFF.

The chain joins TRBV14 to TRBJ1-2; 8 bases match TRBD1. Per the germline V gene, CDR1 is SGHDN and CDR2 is FVKESK. The CDR3 consists of 15 residues. The J segment lost 5 bases and the V segment lost 4 bases, leaving 9 bases of the junction unmatched. CDR3 residues: CASSPRQGKGYGYTF. CDR3 bases: TGTGCCAGCAGCCCGAGACAGGGGAAAGGGTATGGCTACACCTTC.

The chain employs TRBV5-1 and TRBJ2-1; TRBD1 matches 11 bases. Germline V gene sequence: CDR1 SGHRS, CDR2 YFSETQ. This CDR3 comprises 14 residues. V trimming: 2 bases; J trimming: 8 bases; junction bases outside the gene matches: 3. CDR3 sequence: CASSFGTGGYEQFF. The CDR3 DNA reads TGCGCCAGCAGCTTCGGGACAGGGGGGTATGAGCAGTTCTTC.

V usage is TRBV4-2 and J usage is TRBJ2-3; TRBD2 agrees at 8 bases. V lost 3 bases, J lost 0 bases, and 5 bases stayed unmatched. CDR1 is LGHNA and CDR2 is YNFKEQ in the germline V gene. CDR3 length: 16 amino acids. The CDR3, as DNA: TGTGCCAGCAGCCAGGTAGCGGGGCGCAGCACAGATACGCAGTATTTT. Translating it yields CASSQVAGRSTDTQYF.

CDR3 in DNA: TGTGCCAGCAGTTTCGGGGAGAACACTGAAGCTTTCTTT. Its protein product is CASSFGENTEAFF. The V call is TRBV12-3 or TRBV12-4, the J call TRBJ1-1; the D is unclear. This CDR3 has 13 residues. V dropped 3 bases and J dropped 1 base, with 6 bases sitting between them.

The rearrangement uses TRBV5-1 and TRBJ2-2; 8 positions match TRBD2. CDR1 is SGHRS, CDR2 YFSETQ, per germline. Trimming at V came to 5 bases and at J to 5 bases, leaving 5 bases not matched to a gene. The CDR3 extends over 14 amino acids. CDR3 loop: CASRTGGRTGELFF. DNA of the CDR3: TGCGCCAGCAGAACGGGAGGGAGGACCGGGGAGCTGTTTTTT.